The 5 T cell receptor beta chains listed next were all sequenced from one sample in a study of blood T cell repertoires in COVID-19. The table came from immunoSEQ multiplex PCR; TCRdb's copy has only in-frame clones and leaves some out. In the table there are about 140,000 clones, around 73% of which are singletons. Sequenced material: peripheral blood. The source is a man aged 60 to 69 who had recovered from COVID-19.

This chain joins TRBV27 and TRBJ1-5, with D possibly TRBD1 on 5 matching bases. The CDR3 is 16 amino acids. Germline loops: CDR1 MNHEY, CDR2 SMNVEV (reference sequence). Trimming took off 3 bases at V and 0 bases at J, with 12 bases between the two ends. The CDR3 region has the DNA TGTGCCAGCAGTTTTGGGGGAGCGGGTAGCAATCAGCCCCAGCATTTT. It specifies CASSFGGAGSNQPQHF.

The rearrangement joins TRBV29-1 to TRBJ1-4; 7 bases line up with TRBD1. The CDR3 is 16 residues long. CDR1 and CDR2 from the germline V gene are SQVTM and ANQGSEA. Trimming at V came to 2 bases and at J to 6 bases, leaving 12 bases not matched to a gene. The CDR3 nucleotides are TGCAGCGTTGAACCCTTGGCAGGGGGAGAGGATGAAAAACTGTTTTTT. Amino acids: CSVEPLAGGEDEKLFF.

The gene calls are TRBV7-3 and TRBJ2-5, with TRBD2 matching 9 bases. This CDR3 has 15 amino acids. V dropped 3 bases and J dropped 5; count of bases not matched to a gene: 7. Germline V gives CDR1 SGHTA, CDR2 FQGTGA. The CDR3 loop reads CASSFGPSGEETQYF. In nucleotides, the CDR3 is TGTGCCAGCAGCTTTGGTCCTAGCGGGGAGGAGACCCAGTACTTC.

This chain uses TRBV7-3 with TRBJ2-3; D possibly corresponds to TRBD2 (5 bases). V lost 3 bases and J 4 bases, leaving 11 bases between the germline ends. Germline V gene sequence: CDR1 SGHTA, CDR2 FQGTGA. CDR3 size: 14 residues. As DNA, the CDR3 is TGTGCCAGCAGCTTCGGGGTGGCCTCAGATACGCAGTATTTT. Its translation is CASSFGVASDTQYF. Filled out from reference TRBV7-3 and TRBJ2-3, the complete variable domain reads GAGVSQTPSNKVTEKGKYVELRCDPISGHTALYWYRQSLGQGPEFLIYFQGTGAADDSGLPNDRFFAVRPEGSVSTLKIQRTERGDSAVYLCASSFGVASDTQYFGPGTRLTVL.

This chain joins TRBV5-4 and TRBJ2-7, with TRBD1 as a possible D gene (6 bases). Germline CDR1 reads SGHNT; CDR2 reads YYREEE (reference sequence). This CDR3 has 14 residues. V lost 1 base and J 3 bases, leaving 11 bases between the germline ends. The CDR3 bases are TGTGCCAGCAGCTTGAATCCCAGGGGCTACGAGCAGTACTTC. The encoded protein is CASSLNPRGYEQYF.